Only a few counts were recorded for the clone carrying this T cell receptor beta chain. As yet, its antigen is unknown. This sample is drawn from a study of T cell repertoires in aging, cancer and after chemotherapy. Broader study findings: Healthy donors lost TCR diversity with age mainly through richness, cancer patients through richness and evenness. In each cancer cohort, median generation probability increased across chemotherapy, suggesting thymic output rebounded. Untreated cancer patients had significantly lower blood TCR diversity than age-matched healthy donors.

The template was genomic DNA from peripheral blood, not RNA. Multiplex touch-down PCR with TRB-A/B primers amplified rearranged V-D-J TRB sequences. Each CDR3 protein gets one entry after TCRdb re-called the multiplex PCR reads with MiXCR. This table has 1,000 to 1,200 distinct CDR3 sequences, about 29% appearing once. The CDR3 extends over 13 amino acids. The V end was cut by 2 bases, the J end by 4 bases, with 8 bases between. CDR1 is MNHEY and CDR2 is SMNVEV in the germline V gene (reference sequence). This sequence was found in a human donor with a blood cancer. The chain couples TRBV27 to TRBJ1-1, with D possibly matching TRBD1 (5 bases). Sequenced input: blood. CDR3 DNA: TGTGCCAGCAGTTTAGGGGGGACCACTGAAGCTTTCTTT. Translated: CASSLGGTTEAFF.